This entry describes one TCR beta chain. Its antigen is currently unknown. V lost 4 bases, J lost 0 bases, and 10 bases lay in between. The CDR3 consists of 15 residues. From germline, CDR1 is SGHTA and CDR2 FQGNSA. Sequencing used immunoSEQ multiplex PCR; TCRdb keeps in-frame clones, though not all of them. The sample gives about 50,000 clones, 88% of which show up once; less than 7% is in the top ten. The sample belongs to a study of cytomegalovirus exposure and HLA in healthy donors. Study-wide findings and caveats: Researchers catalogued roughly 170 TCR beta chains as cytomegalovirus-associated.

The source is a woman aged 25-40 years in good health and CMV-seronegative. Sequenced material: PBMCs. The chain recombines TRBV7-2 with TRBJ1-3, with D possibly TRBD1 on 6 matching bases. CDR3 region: CASSSGTFSGNTIYF. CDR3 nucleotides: TGTGCCAGCAGCTCTGGGACATTCTCTGGAAACACCATATATTTT. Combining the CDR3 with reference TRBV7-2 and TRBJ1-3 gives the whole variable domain GAGVSQSPSNKVTEKGKDVELRCDPISGHTALYWYRQSLGQGLEFLIYFQGNSAPDKSGLPSDRFSAERTGGSVSTLTIQRTQQEDSAVYLCASSSGTFSGNTIYFGEGSWLTVV.